These 32 T cell receptor beta chains were sequenced from one sample in a study of blood T cell repertoires in COVID-19. TCRdb's table, derived via immunoSEQ multiplex PCR, lists solely in-frame clones and lacks some. This sample carries fewer than 35,000 clones, approximately 86% of them seen once, and the ten largest clones take about 6.3%. Sequencing used peripheral blood. Receptors were obtained from a human donor in a cohort sampled during active COVID-19.

The V and J genes are TRBV28 and TRBJ1-1; TRBD1 aligns across 7 bases. Germline CDR1 and CDR2: MDHEN and SYDVKM. The CDR3 has 16 amino acids. Losses at the gene ends were 4 bases for V and 1 base for J; bases not matched to a gene: 9. CDR3 DNA sequence: TGTGCCAGCAGTTCTCTCATTAGGGACAGGAACACTGAAGCTTTCTTT. It yields the protein CASSSLIRDRNTEAFF.

The chain is built from TRBV2 and TRBJ2-7; 7 bases match TRBD1. Germline V gene sequence: CDR1 SNHLY, CDR2 FYNNEI. The ends lost 11 bases at V and 7 bases at J; junction bases unmatched: 14. CDR3 size: 13 residues. The CDR3 spells CACHRDSGGEQYF. Written as DNA, the CDR3 is TGTGCCTGCCACCGGGACAGTGGTGGAGAGCAGTACTTC.

This chain links TRBV7-2 with TRBJ2-3; 10 positions match TRBD2. CDR1 is SGHTA and CDR2 is FQGNSA in the germline V gene. The trim removed 4 bases at V and 1 base at J, leaving 5 bases unmatched. This CDR3 contains 16 residues. This CDR3 is CASSSQRGGGTDTQYF. CDR3 in DNA: TGTGCCAGCAGCTCCCAGCGGGGGGGAGGCACAGATACGCAGTATTTT.

In the case of this clone: At one end the junction does not follow the germline gene, possibly because of a read error. J is TRBJ1-3 and V is TRBV27; the D is unclear. This CDR3 is built from 13 residues. CDR1 and CDR2 (germline): MNHEY, SMNVEV (reference sequence). CDR3 coding DNA: TGTGCCAGCAGTTATGACTCTGGGAACACCATATATTTT. Translation gives CASSYDSGNTIYF.

This chain uses TRBV12-3 or TRBV12-4 with TRBJ2-5; D perhaps matches TRBD2 (6 bases). V dropped 4 bases and J dropped 5 bases, with 8 bases sitting between them. The CDR3 loop spans 12 amino acids. The CDR3, as DNA: TGTGCCAGCAGTTACGGGGGTGAGACCCAGTACTTC. It is translated as CASSYGGETQYF.

This chain uses TRBV5-4 with TRBJ2-5; TRBD2 aligns across 14 bases. The germline V gene has CDR1 SGHNT and CDR2 YYREEE (reference sequence). The CDR3 totals 17 residues. Trimming took 3 bases from V and 4 from J; bases not matched to a gene: 8. Here the CDR3 reads CASSSTSGGARTETQYF. The DNA for the CDR3 is TGTGCCAGCAGCTCGACTAGCGGGGGGGCCAGAACAGAGACCCAGTACTTC.

The chain combines TRBV24-1 with TRBJ2-3; maybe TRBD1 (6 bases). Trimming removed 5 bases from V and 2 bases from J, with 16 bases in between. There are 16 residues in the CDR3. Germline CDR1 KGHDR, CDR2 SFDVKD. In DNA, the CDR3 is TGTGCCACCAGTGGGTGGGGTACAGGGACCACAGATACGCAGTATTTT. Translating gives CATSGWGTGTTDTQYF.

The chain recombines TRBV27 with TRBJ1-1; no clear D. Trimming left V 6 bases short and J 5 bases short, with 13 bases between. This CDR3 spans 13 amino acids. Germline V CDR1 and CDR2: MNHEY, SMNVEV (reference sequence). As DNA, the CDR3 is TGTGCCAGCAGCCCCAATCCGGGGACTGAAGCTTTCTTT. Amino acids: CASSPNPGTEAFF.

Details on this clone: At one boundary the junction diverges from the germline segment, which might be a read error. This chain uses TRBV6-4 with TRBJ1-1; 9 nucleotides agree with TRBD1. Germline V gives CDR1 MRHNA, CDR2 SNTAGT. This CDR3 contains 13 residues. CDR3 sequence (DNA): TGTGCCAGCAGTAGGGGACAGGGCACTGAAGCCTTCTTT. Residues: CASSRGQGTEAFF.

The rearrangement uses TRBV9 and TRBJ1-3, with D perhaps matching TRBD1 (6 bases). This CDR3 is 14 amino acids long. Deletions cut 0 bases from V and 2 bases from J, with 6 bases between. In germline, CDR1 is SGDLS, CDR2 YYNGEE. CDR3 sequence reads: CASSVGTAGNTIYF. Here the CDR3 DNA reads TGTGCCAGCAGCGTAGGGACAGCTGGAAACACCATATATTTT.

The J gene is TRBJ2-1, the V gene TRBV19, with 10 positions matching TRBD2. Losses at the gene ends were 7 bases for V and 4 bases for J; bases not matched to a gene: 10. Per germline, CDR1 LNHDA and CDR2 SQIVND (reference sequence). This CDR3 has 16 residues. The CDR3 loop reads CASTSKRGGRYNEQFF. The CDR3 DNA reads TGTGCCAGTACCTCTAAGCGGGGGGGCAGGTACAATGAGCAGTTCTTC. The full variable domain, completed using reference TRBV19 and TRBJ2-1, is DGGITQSPKYLFRKEGQNVTLSCEQNLNHDAMYWYRQDPGQGLRLIYYSQIVNDFQKGDIAEGYSVSREKKESFPLTVTSAQKNPTAFYLCASTSKRGGRYNEQFFGPGTRLTVL.

This sequence joins TRBV3-1 (or the pseudogene TRBV3-2) and TRBJ1-3; D call uncertain. This CDR3 region has 14 residues. CDR1 and CDR2 from the germline V gene are LGHDT and YNNKEL (reference sequence). The V end lost 1 base, the J end lost 5 bases, and 9 bases lay between the germline ends. The DNA for the CDR3 is TGTGCCAGCAGCCAAGCTACGTTACGAAACACCATATATTTT. This translates into CASSQATLRNTIYF.

This clone was counted once. This rearrangement joins TRBV7-8 to TRBJ2-7; D call uncertain. Germline V gene lookup returns CDR1 SGHVS and CDR2 FQNEAQ. The CDR3 has 12 residues. V dropped 5 bases and J dropped 1 base, with 6 bases sitting between them. CDR3 sequence (DNA): TGTGCCAGCAGCCCGGAGTCCTACGAGCAGTACTTC. It is translated as CASSPESYEQYF.

J is TRBJ2-2 and V is TRBV7-6; D remains ambiguous. CDR3 length: 14 residues. The germline V gene encodes CDR1 SGHVS and CDR2 FNYEAQ. Trimming shortened V by 1 base and J by 1 base, and 4 bases separated the two germline ends. The CDR3 DNA reads TGTGCCAGCAGCTTAGTACAGAACACCGGGGAGCTGTTTTTT. Its protein is CASSLVQNTGELFF. The full variable domain, rest sourced from reference TRBV7-6 and TRBJ2-2, is GAGVSQSPRYKVTKRGQDVALRCDPISGHVSLYWYRQALGQGPEFLTYFNYEAQQDKSGLPNDRFSAERPEGSISTLTIQRTEQRDSAMYRCASSLVQNTGELFFGEGSRLTVL.

V gene TRBV7-8 combines with J gene TRBJ2-7, with D possibly TRBD2 on 6 matching bases. Per the germline V gene, CDR1 is SGHVS and CDR2 is FQNEAQ. The CDR3 runs 13 residues. The V and J ends lost 3 bases and 7 bases respectively, with 13 bases between them. CDR3 in DNA: TGTGCCAGCAGCTTCCAGACTAGTTGGGAGCAGTACTTC. Translation: CASSFQTSWEQYF.

This clone is classed as medium-sized. This rearrangement joins TRBV5-6 to TRBJ1-2; D unresolved. Per the germline V gene, CDR1 is SGHDT and CDR2 is YYEEEE. The CDR3 sequence is 16 residues long. The germline V and J ends were trimmed by 3 bases and 4 bases, with 19 bases remaining between them. This CDR3 is CASSSRVIGRGYGYTF. For the CDR3, the DNA is TGTGCCAGCAGCTCCCGGGTGATCGGACGGGGCTATGGCTACACCTTC.

J is TRBJ1-5 and V is TRBV28; D is uncertain. CDR1 and CDR2 from the germline V gene are MDHEN and SYDVKM. V gave up 1 base and J gave up 3 bases, with 10 bases separating them. The CDR3 is made up of 15 amino acids. In DNA, the CDR3 is TGTGCCAGCAGTTTATTGGAGGGATTCAATCAGCCCCAGCATTTT. It codes for CASSLLEGFNQPQHF. Supplemented by reference TRBV28 and TRBJ1-5, the full variable domain reads DVKVTQSSRYLVKRTGEKVFLECVQDMDHENMFWYRQDPGLGLRLIYFSYDVKMKEKGDIPEGYSVSREKKERFSLILESASTNQTSMYLCASSLLEGFNQPQHFGDGTRLSIL.

The genes are TRBV15 and TRBJ2-1; TRBD2 agrees at 7 bases. V shed 5 bases, J shed 8 bases, and the junction held 12 bases outside the gene matches. The CDR3 loop spans 15 amino acids. The V gene's germline CDR1 is LNHNV and CDR2 YYDKDF (reference sequence). The CDR3 reads CATSSLAREPDEQFF. CDR3 DNA sequence: TGTGCCACCAGCTCTCTAGCGCGGGAGCCGGATGAGCAGTTCTTC. Combining the CDR3 with reference TRBV15 and TRBJ2-1 gives the whole variable domain DAMVIQNPRYQVTQFGKPVTLSCSQTLNHNVMYWYQQKSSQAPKLLFHYYDKDFNNEADTPDNFQSRRPNTSFCFLDIRSPGLGDTAMYLCATSSLAREPDEQFFGPGTRLTVL.

V is TRBV11-2 and J is TRBJ2-7, with 10 nucleotides matching TRBD2. This CDR3 region has 14 residues. After removal of 1 base from V and 3 bases from J, the junction contained 0 bases not matched to a gene. Germline V gene lookup returns CDR1 SGHAT and CDR2 FQNNGV. DNA for the CDR3: TGTGCCAGCAGCTTAGGGACTAGCGGCTACGAGCAGTACTTC. It encodes CASSLGTSGYEQYF.

The rearrangement links TRBV5-1 to TRBJ2-2; TRBD1 matches at 8 bases. Unmatched junction bases numbered 5, after V lost 4 bases and J lost 3 bases. Germline assignment: CDR1 SGHRS and CDR2 YFSETQ. This CDR3 is 15 amino acids long. CDR3 sequence (DNA): TGCGCCAGCAGCGCGACAGGGGTTGACACCGGGGAGCTGTTTTTT. It encodes CASSATGVDTGELFF. Using reference TRBV5-1 and TRBJ2-2 for the parts outside the CDR3, the full variable domain is KAGVTQTPRYLIKTRGQQVTLSCSPISGHRSVSWYQQTPGQGLQFLFEYFSETQRNKGNFPGRFSGRQFSNSRSEMNVSTLELGDSALYLCASSATGVDTGELFFGEGSRLTVL.

The V gene is TRBV5-1, the J gene TRBJ2-1, with TRBD2 identical over 13 bases. V lost 5 bases, J lost 5 bases, and 4 bases stayed unmatched. The CDR3 length is 15 residues. Germline V lookup: CDR1 SGHRS, CDR2 YFSETQ. The chain's CDR3 is CASSWTSGGDNEQFF. The CDR3 nucleotides are TGCGCCAGCAGTTGGACTAGCGGGGGAGACAATGAGCAGTTCTTC.

The chain has TRBV4-3 and TRBJ1-5; D is unclear. The ends were cut back, 1 base at V and 7 bases at J, with 11 bases in the middle. The CDR3 loop spans 14 amino acids. Germline values: CDR1 LGHNA, CDR2 YSLEER. The CDR3, as DNA: TGCGCCAGCAGCCAAGTTAGAGGAATACAGCCCCAGCATTTT. It yields the protein CASSQVRGIQPQHF.

CDR3 protein: CASSASSETYNEQFF. The CDR3 nucleotides read TGCGCCAGCAGCGCATCTAGCGAAACGTACAATGAGCAGTTCTTC. The chain carries TRBV5-1 and TRBJ2-1; TRBD2 is a possible D gene (6 bases). V was clipped by 4 bases and J by 4 bases, with 15 bases between them. This CDR3 comprises 15 residues. Germline CDR1 and CDR2: SGHRS and YFSETQ.

This chain connects TRBV2 to TRBJ1-6; D gene ambiguous. This CDR3 is 15 amino acids long. Germline V CDR1 and CDR2: SNHLY, FYNNEI. Deletions cut 6 bases from V and 14 bases from J, with 23 bases between. CDR3 amino acids: CASSVDSLGSVSLHF. The DNA of the CDR3 is TGTGCCAGCAGCGTGGACTCCCTTGGATCGGTGTCCCTCCACTTT.

The chain combines TRBV24-1 with TRBJ2-6; 7 bases fit TRBD1. Trimming at V came to 7 bases and at J to 12 bases, leaving 11 bases not matched to a gene. The germline CDR1 and CDR2 sequences are KGHDR and SFDVKD. CDR3 size: 14 residues. CDR3 bases: TGTGCCACCAGCGAAGGACAGGTATCAAGCGTCCTGACTTTC. Its protein product is CATSEGQVSSVLTF.

V is TRBV5-6 and J is TRBJ2-5; no firm D call. The CDR3 has 14 residues. V lost 2 bases to trimming and J lost 5 bases, with 13 bases between them. The germline gives CDR1 SGHDT, CDR2 YYEEEE. The CDR3 sequence: CASSFGSSFETQYF. The CDR3 DNA is TGTGCCAGCAGCTTTGGTAGCTCCTTCGAGACCCAGTACTTC.

The V gene is TRBV7-2, the J gene TRBJ2-5; no definite D call. Per the germline V gene, CDR1 is SGHTA and CDR2 is FQGNSA. This CDR3 spans 12 amino acids. Trimming removed 5 bases at V and 0 bases at J, with 4 bases between. The CDR3 here is CASSAYQETQYF. In nucleotides, the CDR3 is TGTGCCAGCAGCGCGTACCAAGAGACCCAGTACTTC.

The chain employs TRBV19 and TRBJ1-5; the D is unclear. The germline gives CDR1 LNHDA, CDR2 SQIVND (reference sequence). V gave up 8 bases and J gave up 2 bases, with 19 bases separating them. The CDR3 length is 16 residues. CDR3 nucleotide sequence: TGTGCCAGTCAACCGGGAGTAAAAATCGGCAATCAGCCCCAGCATTTT. Translating gives CASQPGVKIGNQPQHF.

This clone came up once. The V call is TRBV29-1, the J call TRBJ1-1, with a weak D call TRBD1 (5 bases). Looked up from germline, CDR1 is SQVTM and CDR2 is ANQGSEA. The V gene lost 0 bases and the J gene lost 10 bases, with 15 bases spanning the gap. The CDR3 runs to 13 residues. CDR3 amino acids: CSVEDWGRAGAFF. The CDR3 DNA follows: TGCAGCGTTGAAGATTGGGGCAGGGCTGGAGCTTTCTTT. The full variable domain, completed using reference TRBV29-1 and TRBJ1-1, is SAVISQKPSRDICQRGTSLTIQCQVDSQVTMMFWYRQQPGQSLTLIATANQGSEATYESGFVIDKFPISRPNLTFSTLTVSNMSPEDSSIYLCSVEDWGRAGAFFGQGTRLTVV.

This clone appeared once. This chain uses TRBV10-1 with TRBJ2-7; TRBD2 agrees at 11 bases. This CDR3 has 15 residues. V lost 3 bases and J lost 3; bases outside the gene matches: 4. CDR1 and CDR2 from the germline V gene are WNHNN and SYGVQD (reference sequence). The CDR3 sequence: CASSDSTSGDYEQYF. For the CDR3, the DNA is TGCGCCAGCAGTGATTCGACTAGCGGGGACTACGAGCAGTACTTC.

This clone was recorded only once. The J gene is TRBJ1-6, the V gene TRBV15; no clear D. V gave up 0 bases and J gave up 7 bases, with 7 bases separating them. CDR1 is LNHNV, CDR2 YYDKDF, per germline (reference sequence). The CDR3 sequence is 14 residues long. The CDR3 loop is CATSRDQLNSPLHF. The CDR3 region has the DNA TGTGCCACCAGCAGAGACCAGTTGAATTCACCCCTCCACTTT.

CDR3 region: CASSLSGMGVSGELFF. The CDR3 DNA reads as TGTGCCAGCAGCCTTAGCGGGATGGGGGTTTCCGGGGAGCTGTTTTTT. The chain uses TRBV11-3 and TRBJ2-2; TRBD2 agrees at 8 bases. Germline CDR1 and CDR2: SGHNT and YENEEA. With V trimmed by 5 bases and J by 6 bases, 11 bases remained unmatched. The CDR3 has 16 amino acids. The full variable domain, with the rest looked up from reference TRBV11-3 and TRBJ2-2, is EAGVVQSPRYKIIEKKQPVAFWCNPISGHNTLYWYLQNLGQGPELLIRYENEEAVDDSQLPKDRFSAERLKGVDSTLKIQPAELGDSAVYLCASSLSGMGVSGELFFGEGSRLTVL.